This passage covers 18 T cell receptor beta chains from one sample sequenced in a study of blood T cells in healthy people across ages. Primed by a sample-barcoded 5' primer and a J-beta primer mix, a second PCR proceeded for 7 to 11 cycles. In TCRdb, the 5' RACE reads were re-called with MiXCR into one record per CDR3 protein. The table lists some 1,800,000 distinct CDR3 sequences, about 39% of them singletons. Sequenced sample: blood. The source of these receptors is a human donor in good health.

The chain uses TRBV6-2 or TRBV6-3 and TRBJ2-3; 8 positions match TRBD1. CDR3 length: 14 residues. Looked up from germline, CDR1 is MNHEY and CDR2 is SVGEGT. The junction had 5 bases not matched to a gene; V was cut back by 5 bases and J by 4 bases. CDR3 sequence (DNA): TGTGCCAGCAGTAGAGGACAGGGACCAGATACGCAGTATTTT. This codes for CASSRGQGPDTQYF.

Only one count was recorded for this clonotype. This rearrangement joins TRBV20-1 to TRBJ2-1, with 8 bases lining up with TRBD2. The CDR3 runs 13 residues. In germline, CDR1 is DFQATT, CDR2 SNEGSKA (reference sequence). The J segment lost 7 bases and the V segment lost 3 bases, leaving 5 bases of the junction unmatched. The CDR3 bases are TGCAGTGCTAGTGGCGGGGGGAGAAATGAGCAGTTCTTC. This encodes CSASGGGRNEQFF.

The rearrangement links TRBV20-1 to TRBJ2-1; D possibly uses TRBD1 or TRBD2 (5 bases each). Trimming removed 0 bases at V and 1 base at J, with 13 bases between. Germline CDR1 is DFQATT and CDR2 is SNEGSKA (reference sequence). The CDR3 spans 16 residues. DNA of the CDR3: TGCAGTGCTAGAGATCTTCTCAGGGAGTCCTACAATGAGCAGTTCTTC. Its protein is CSARDLLRESYNEQFF.

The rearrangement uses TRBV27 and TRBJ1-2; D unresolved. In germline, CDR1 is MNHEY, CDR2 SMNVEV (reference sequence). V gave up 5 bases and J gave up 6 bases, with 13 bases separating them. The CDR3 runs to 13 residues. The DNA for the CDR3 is TGTGCCAGCAGTATTGCCTCCTACAATGGCTACACCTTC. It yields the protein CASSIASYNGYTF.

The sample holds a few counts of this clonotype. CDR3 nucleotide sequence: TGTGCCAGCAGCTTACGAAGGGCCTTTAATGAAAAACTGTTTTTT. Protein product: CASSLRRAFNEKLFF. This chain joins TRBV7-2 and TRBJ1-4; D unresolved. In germline, CDR1 is SGHTA, CDR2 FQGNSA. Trimming cost V 2 bases and J 4 bases, with 11 bases left between them. CDR3 length: 15 residues.

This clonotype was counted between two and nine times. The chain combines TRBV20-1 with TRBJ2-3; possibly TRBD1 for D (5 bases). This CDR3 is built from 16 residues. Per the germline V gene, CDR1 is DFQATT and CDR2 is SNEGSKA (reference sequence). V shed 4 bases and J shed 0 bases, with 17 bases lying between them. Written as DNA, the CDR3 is TGCAGTGCTACCCATCTAACAGGAATTAGCACAGATACGCAGTATTTT. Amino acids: CSATHLTGISTDTQYF.

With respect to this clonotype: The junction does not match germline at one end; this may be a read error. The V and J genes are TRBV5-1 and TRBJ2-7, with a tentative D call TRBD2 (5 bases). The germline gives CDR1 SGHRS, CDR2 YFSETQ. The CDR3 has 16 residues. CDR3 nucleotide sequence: TGCGCCAGCAGCTTGGTGAGCACCTCTAGCTTCTACGAGCAGGACTTC. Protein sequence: CASSLVSTSSFYEQDF. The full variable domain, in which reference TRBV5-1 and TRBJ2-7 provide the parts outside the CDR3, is KAGVTQTPRYLIKTRGQQVTLSCSPISGHRSVSWYQQTPGQGLQFLFEYFSETQRNKGNFPGRFSGRQFSNSRSEMNVSTLELGDSALYLCASSLVSTSSFYEQDFGPGTRLTVT.

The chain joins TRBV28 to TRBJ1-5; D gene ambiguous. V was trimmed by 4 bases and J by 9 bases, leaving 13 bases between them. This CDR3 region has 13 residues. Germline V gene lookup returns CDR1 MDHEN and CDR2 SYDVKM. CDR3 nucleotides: TGTGCCAGCAGTTCCGGAGGGTATCGGCCCCAGCATTTT. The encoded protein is CASSSGGYRPQHF.

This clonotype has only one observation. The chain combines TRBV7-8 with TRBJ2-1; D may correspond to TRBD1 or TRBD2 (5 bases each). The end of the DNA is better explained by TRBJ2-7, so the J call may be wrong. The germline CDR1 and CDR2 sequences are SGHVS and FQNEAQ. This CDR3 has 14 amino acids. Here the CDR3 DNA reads TGTGCCAGCAGCGCCCTGGGGGTACTGGGGGAGCAGTACTTC. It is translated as CASSALGVLGEQYF.

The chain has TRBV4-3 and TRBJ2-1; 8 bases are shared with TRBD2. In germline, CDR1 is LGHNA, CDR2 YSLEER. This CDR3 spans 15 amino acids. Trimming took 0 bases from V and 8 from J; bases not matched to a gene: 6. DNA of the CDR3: TGCGCCAGCAGCCAAGAGGCTAGCGGGTGGGATGAGCAGTTCTTC. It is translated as CASSQEASGWDEQFF.

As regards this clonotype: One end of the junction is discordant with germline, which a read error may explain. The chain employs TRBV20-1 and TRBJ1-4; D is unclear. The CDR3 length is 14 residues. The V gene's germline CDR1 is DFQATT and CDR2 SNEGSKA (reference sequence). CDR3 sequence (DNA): TGCAGTGCTAGACCTCTTTCAACTAATGAGAAACTGTTTTTT. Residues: CSARPLSTNEKLFF.

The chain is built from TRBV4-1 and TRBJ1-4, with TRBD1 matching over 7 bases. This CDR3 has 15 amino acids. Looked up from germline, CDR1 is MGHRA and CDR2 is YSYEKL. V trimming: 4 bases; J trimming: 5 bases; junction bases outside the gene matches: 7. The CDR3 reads CASSRRDSPNEKLFF. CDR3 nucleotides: TGCGCCAGCAGCCGCAGGGACAGCCCGAATGAAAAACTGTTTTTT.

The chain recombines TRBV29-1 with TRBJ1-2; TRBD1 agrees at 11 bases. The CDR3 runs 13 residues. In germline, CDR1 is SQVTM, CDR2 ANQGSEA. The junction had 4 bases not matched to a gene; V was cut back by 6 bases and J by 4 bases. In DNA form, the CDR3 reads TGCAGCGTAGGGACAGGGGGTCCCTATGGCTACACCTTC. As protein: CSVGTGGPYGYTF.

CDR3 residues: CASSPNGQSYNEQYF. The CDR3 DNA is TGTGCCAGCAGCCCAAACGGACAGTCCTACAATGAGCAGTACTTC. This chain links TRBV7-2 with TRBJ2-1; D is possibly TRBD1 (6 bases). The J call is doubtful: the DNA matches TRBJ2-7 better. Germline-derived CDR1 and CDR2 are SGHTA and FQGNSA. The length of the CDR3 is 15 residues.

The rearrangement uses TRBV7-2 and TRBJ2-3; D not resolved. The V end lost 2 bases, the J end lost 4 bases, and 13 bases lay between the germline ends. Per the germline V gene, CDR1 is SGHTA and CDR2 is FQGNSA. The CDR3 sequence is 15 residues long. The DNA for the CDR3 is TGTGCCAGCAGCTTAAATCCCGCAGACTCAGATACGCAGTATTTT. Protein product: CASSLNPADSDTQYF.

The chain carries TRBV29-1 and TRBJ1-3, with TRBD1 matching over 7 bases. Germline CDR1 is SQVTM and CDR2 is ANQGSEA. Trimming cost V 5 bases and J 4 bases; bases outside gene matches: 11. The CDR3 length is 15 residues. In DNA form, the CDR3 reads TGCAGCGTTCAGCAGACAGGGTTTGTGGGAAACACCATATATTTT. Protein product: CSVQQTGFVGNTIYF.

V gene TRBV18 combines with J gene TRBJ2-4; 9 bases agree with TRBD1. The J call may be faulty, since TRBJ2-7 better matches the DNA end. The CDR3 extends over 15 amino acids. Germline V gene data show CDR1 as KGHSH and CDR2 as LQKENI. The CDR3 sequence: CASSSISGQGDEQYF. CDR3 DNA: TGTGCCAGCTCATCTATATCGGGACAGGGAGACGAGCAGTACTTC.

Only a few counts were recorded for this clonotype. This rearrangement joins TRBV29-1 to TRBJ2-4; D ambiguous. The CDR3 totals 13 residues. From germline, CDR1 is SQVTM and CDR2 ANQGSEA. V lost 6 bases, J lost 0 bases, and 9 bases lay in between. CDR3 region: CSVSQGAKNIQYF. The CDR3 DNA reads TGCAGCGTCTCCCAAGGAGCCAAAAACATTCAGTACTTC.